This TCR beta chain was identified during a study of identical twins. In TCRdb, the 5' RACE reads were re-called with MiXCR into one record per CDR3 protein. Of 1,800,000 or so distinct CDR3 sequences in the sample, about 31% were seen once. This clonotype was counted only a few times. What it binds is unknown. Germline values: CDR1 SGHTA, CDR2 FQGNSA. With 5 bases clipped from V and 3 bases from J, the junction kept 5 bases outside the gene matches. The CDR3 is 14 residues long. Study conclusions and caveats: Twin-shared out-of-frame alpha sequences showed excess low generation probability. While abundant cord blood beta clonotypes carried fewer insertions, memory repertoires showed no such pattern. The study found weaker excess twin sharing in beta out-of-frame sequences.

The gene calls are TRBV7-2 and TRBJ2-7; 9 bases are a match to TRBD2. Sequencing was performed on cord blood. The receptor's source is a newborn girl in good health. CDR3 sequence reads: CASSPSGANYEQYF. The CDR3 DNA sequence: TGTGCCAGCAGCCCTAGCGGGGCAAACTACGAGCAGTACTTC.